This T cell receptor beta chain was sequenced in a study of blood T cell repertoires in COVID-19. The overall study: Researchers got acute and convalescent COVID-19 samples from the United States, Italy and Spain. From T cells, B-cell-depleted T cells, or PBMCs came the material, which was cDNA or gDNA.

The authors' processing: Counts of nucleated cells, estimated from reference gene primer amplification, were obtained. Profiled with immunoSEQ multiplex PCR; TCRdb holds only in-frame clones, not every one. V, J and clone size were drawn from that table, and D and trimming were deduced from the DNA. Altogether 200,000 to 250,000 clones are present, around 83% being singletons, with the ten largest covering just under 1%. Material: peripheral blood. The clonotype comes from a man between 40 and 49 years old with acute or convalescent COVID-19.

The CDR3 sequence: CASTRGRGGNSPLHF. As DNA, the CDR3 is TGTGCCAGCACCCGAGGGCGGGGCGGGAATTCACCCCTCCACTTT. V usage is TRBV5-6 and J usage is TRBJ1-6; TRBD1 might be the D (5 bases). V was trimmed by 6 bases and J by 7 bases, leaving 17 bases between them. Germline values: CDR1 SGHDT, CDR2 YYEEEE. This CDR3 is built from 15 residues.